These 20 T cell receptor beta chains came from one sample sequenced in a study of blood T cell repertoires in COVID-19. Here immunoSEQ multiplex PCR was the method, and the copy in TCRdb shows in-frame clones only, minus some. This sample yields 250,000 to 350,000 clones, of which 84% are seen a single time; roughly 1.5% belongs to the top ten. Sequencing used peripheral blood. The receptors were sampled from a human donor with COVID-19, enrolled during active disease. The donor label of this sample is uncertain.

The chain has TRBV7-8 and TRBJ2-3, with D maybe TRBD2 (5 bases). The CDR3 contains 16 residues. CDR1 is SGHVS, CDR2 FQNEAQ, per germline. The germline V and J ends were trimmed by 4 bases and 0 bases, with 14 bases remaining between them. Here the CDR3 reads CASSSRLAPSTDTQYF. In nucleotides, the CDR3 is TGTGCCAGCAGCTCCCGCCTAGCCCCGAGCACAGATACGCAGTATTTT.

The chain recombines TRBV9 with TRBJ1-1; D might be TRBD1 (5 bases). The germline V and J ends were trimmed by 0 bases and 5 bases, with 14 bases remaining between them. Germline CDR1 reads SGDLS; CDR2 reads YYNGEE. The CDR3 has 15 residues. The CDR3, as DNA: TGTGCCAGCAGCGTAGAAGGCAGGGTCTCAACTGAAGCTTTCTTT. Encoded protein: CASSVEGRVSTEAFF.

This clone has at least ten counts. The chain employs TRBV3-1 (or the pseudogene TRBV3-2) and TRBJ1-2; D perhaps matches TRBD1 (5 bases). Germline-derived CDR1 and CDR2 are LGHDT and YNNKEL (reference sequence). V dropped 1 base and J dropped 4 bases, with 10 bases sitting between them. The CDR3 has 14 residues. The CDR3: CASSQVSGGYGYTF. CDR3 in DNA: TGTGCCAGCAGCCAAGTGTCGGGGGGCTATGGCTACACCTTC.

CDR3 nucleotide sequence: TGTGCCAGCAGTCAAGATCCGGGCTATGGCTACACCTTC. This translates into CASSQDPGYGYTF. This chain links TRBV7-2 with TRBJ1-2; D remains unclear. This CDR3 has 13 amino acids. Germline V gene sequence: CDR1 SGHTA, CDR2 FQGNSA. V gave up 6 bases and J gave up 4 bases, with 12 bases separating them. The variable domain in full, completed from reference TRBV7-2 and TRBJ1-2, reads GAGVSQSPSNKVTEKGKDVELRCDPISGHTALYWYRQSLGQGLEFLIYFQGNSAPDKSGLPSDRFSAERTGGSVSTLTIQRTQQEDSAVYLCASSQDPGYGYTFGSGTRLTVV.

The DNA for the CDR3 is TGTGCCAGCACCATACTAGGGATCGGGGAGCAGTTCTTC. It specifies CASTILGIGEQFF. V usage is TRBV6-5 and J usage is TRBJ2-1; TRBD2 might be the D (5 bases). Germline lookup yields CDR1 MNHEY and CDR2 SVGAGI. Trimming cost V 7 bases and J 10 bases, with 17 bases left between them. The CDR3 is 13 amino acids.

The chain links TRBV19 to TRBJ1-2; D ambiguous. Germline CDR1 reads LNHDA; CDR2 reads SQIVND (reference sequence). The CDR3 runs to 13 residues. Trimming shortened V by 3 bases and J by 2 bases, and 7 bases separated the two germline ends. The CDR3 protein is CASSIGENYGYTF. DNA for the CDR3: TGTGCCAGTAGTATTGGGGAGAACTATGGCTACACCTTC.

The chain carries TRBV5-4 and TRBJ1-1; unclear D gene. V was cut by 6 bases and J by 0 bases, with 12 bases left in between. Germline lookup yields CDR1 SGHNT and CDR2 YYREEE (reference sequence). The CDR3 loop spans 14 amino acids. Written as DNA, the CDR3 is TGTGCCAGCACCCTAGGAAGACTGAACACTGAAGCTTTCTTT. Translated, it gives CASTLGRLNTEAFF.

The chain joins TRBV11-3 to TRBJ2-2; 7 bases are a match to TRBD2. CDR3 size: 16 residues. V shed 3 bases, J shed 3 bases, and the junction held 7 bases outside the gene matches. Germline CDR1 SGHNT, CDR2 YENEEA. The chain's CDR3 is CASSFRGEPDTGELFF. The CDR3 nucleotides read TGTGCCAGCAGCTTCCGGGGGGAACCGGACACCGGGGAGCTGTTTTTT.

The CDR3 nucleotides read TGTGCCACCAGTGATTTTGGCGGGAGGGACAATGAGCAGTTCTTC. Its protein is CATSDFGGRDNEQFF. The chain couples TRBV24-1 to TRBJ2-1, with TRBD2 identical over 9 bases. With V trimmed by 1 base and J by 5 bases, 2 bases remained unmatched. CDR3 length: 15 amino acids. Germline values: CDR1 KGHDR, CDR2 SFDVKD.

The chain combines TRBV10-1 with TRBJ1-2; TRBD1 is a possible D gene (6 bases). The germline V gene encodes CDR1 WNHNN and CDR2 SYGVQD (reference sequence). The CDR3 has 13 amino acids. V was trimmed by 6 bases and J by 0 bases, leaving 8 bases between them. CDR3 sequence: CASRDRANYGYTF. CDR3 DNA: TGCGCCAGCAGGGACAGAGCTAACTATGGCTACACCTTC.

J is TRBJ1-3 and V is TRBV5-4; 8 bases agree with TRBD1. With 1 base clipped from V and 0 bases from J, the junction kept 9 bases outside the gene matches. Germline values: CDR1 SGHNT, CDR2 YYREEE (reference sequence). CDR3 length equals 18 residues. The CDR3 DNA reads as TGTGCCAGCAGCTTGTCCGCAGGGGGCCGGACCTCTGGAAACACCATATATTTT. Translation: CASSLSAGGRTSGNTIYF.

About this clone: Other DNA sequences from this sample encode an identical CDR3 as well. V is TRBV29-1 and J is TRBJ1-5, with 11 positions matching TRBD1. The CDR3 totals 12 residues. Germline V gene lookup returns CDR1 SQVTM and CDR2 ANQGSEA. V dropped 6 bases and J dropped 7; count of bases not matched to a gene: 2. CDR3 protein: CSVGTGGQPQHF. The CDR3 coding sequence is TGCAGCGTGGGGACAGGGGGACAGCCCCAGCATTTT.

The gene calls are TRBV2 and TRBJ2-1, with 12 positions matching TRBD2. The CDR3 has 16 residues. Per the germline V gene, CDR1 is SNHLY and CDR2 is FYNNEI. J lost 5 bases, V lost 4 bases, and 6 bases had no gene match. CDR3 bases: TGTGCCAGCAGTGCCCTTGGACTAGCGGGAAACAATGAGCAGTTCTTC. Translation: CASSALGLAGNNEQFF.

V is TRBV24-1 and J is TRBJ2-1; tentatively, D is TRBD2 (6 bases). V lost 3 bases, J lost 5 bases, and 19 bases lay in between. Germline V gene sequence: CDR1 KGHDR, CDR2 SFDVKD. The CDR3 is 17 amino acids. The CDR3 coding sequence is TGTGCCACCAGTGATCGTACCGGGGACTTACCCAACAATGAGCAGTTCTTC. Protein product: CATSDRTGDLPNNEQFF.

The chain uses TRBV28 and TRBJ2-2, with 9 nucleotides matching TRBD1. The CDR3 consists of 17 residues. CDR1 and CDR2 (germline): MDHEN, SYDVKM. V dropped 5 bases and J dropped 3; count of bases not matched to a gene: 10. In DNA form, the CDR3 reads TGTGCCAGCAGTCGGTTTAGGACAGGGGATTACACCGGGGAGCTGTTTTTT. It encodes CASSRFRTGDYTGELFF.

The rearrangement links TRBV11-2 to TRBJ2-1, with TRBD2 identical over 8 bases. Trimming at V came to 5 bases and at J to 4 bases, leaving 7 bases not matched to a gene. The CDR3 is made up of 15 amino acids. Per the germline V gene, CDR1 is SGHAT and CDR2 is FQNNGV. CDR3 coding DNA: TGTGCCAGCAGCATCCTAGCGGGTTCTTACAATGAGCAGTTCTTC. It codes for CASSILAGSYNEQFF.

The V gene is TRBV27, the J gene TRBJ1-1; D is unclear. Germline CDR1 is MNHEY and CDR2 is SMNVEV (reference sequence). Trimming stripped 5 bases from V and 4 bases from J, with 14 bases between. The CDR3 runs to 14 residues. The CDR3 DNA sequence: TGTGCCAGCAGTCTAAGAGGAGGGTTCACTGAAGCTTTCTTT. This translates into CASSLRGGFTEAFF.

The gene calls are TRBV27 and TRBJ2-7, with TRBD1 as a possible D gene (5 bases). V was shortened by 1 base and J by 6 bases, with 10 bases between the two germline ends. The CDR3 is made up of 13 amino acids. Germline loops: CDR1 MNHEY, CDR2 SMNVEV (reference sequence). In nucleotides, the CDR3 is TGTGCCAGCAGTTTATTCAGGGAAGGCGAGCAGTACTTC. Translating it yields CASSLFREGEQYF.

V usage is TRBV6-4 and J usage is TRBJ2-1, with TRBD2 matching over 12 bases. CDR1 and CDR2 from the germline V gene are MRHNA and SNTAGT. The ends lost 3 bases at V and 10 bases at J; junction bases unmatched: 10. The CDR3 totals 16 residues. The CDR3 protein is CASSESPSGRVGEQFF. The CDR3 nucleotides read TGTGCCAGCAGTGAATCTCCTAGCGGGAGGGTAGGAGAGCAGTTCTTC.

The V call is TRBV30, the J call TRBJ1-4, with TRBD1 matching over 9 bases. V lost 0 bases, J lost 7 bases, and 0 bases stayed unmatched. This CDR3 spans 13 amino acids. Germline lookup yields CDR1 GTSNPN and CDR2 SVGIG (reference sequence). The CDR3 protein is CAWSVQGAEKLFF. CDR3 sequence (DNA): TGTGCCTGGAGTGTACAGGGGGCTGAAAAACTGTTTTTT. The variable domain in full, completed from reference TRBV30 and TRBJ1-4, reads SQTIHQWPATLVQPVGSPLSLECTVEGTSNPNLYWYRQAAGRGLQLLFYSVGIGQISSEVPQNLSASRPQDRQFILSSKKLLLSDSGFYLCAWSVQGAEKLFFGSGTQLSVL.